This T cell receptor beta chain comes out of a study of T-cell reconstitution after alpha-beta-depleted transplantation in children. CDR1 is SGHTA and CDR2 is FQGNSA in the germline V gene. The CDR3 consists of 17 residues. The J segment lost 0 bases and the V segment lost 5 bases, leaving 11 bases of the junction unmatched. The TCRbeta library incorporated unique molecular identifiers. From the PCR reads, TCRdb called clonotypes with MiXCR, one entry per CDR3 protein. The sample lists fewer than 1 million distinct CDR3 sequences; about 16% were seen once. The clonotype was recovered from a male patient younger than 18 who had a stem cell transplant for acute lymphoblastic leukemia, so the T cells may come from the graft donor. The sample was PBMCs, mostly from graft donor cells, taken 360 days after TCRalphabeta/CD19-depleted stem cell transplant. The chain recombines TRBV7-2 with TRBJ2-3; TRBD2 agrees at 7 bases. CDR3: CASSHIRDYLSTDTQYF. For the CDR3, the DNA is TGTGCCAGCAGCCATATTCGGGACTACCTTAGCACAGATACGCAGTATTTT.